This T cell receptor (beta chain) is from a study of neoadjuvant anti-PD-1 for oral cavity cancer. Notes on the study in general: Higher pretreatment Treg/Th17 ratios tracked higher pretreatment blood clonality.

Most tumor samples had roughly 4.4 ug input DNA in two replicates. TCRdb keeps only in-frame clones here, not all; method: immunoSEQ multiplex PCR. The sample lists roughly 8,000 clones; roughly 50% were seen once. By share of the sample, this clone is medium-sized. Its target is unknown. The sequence was obtained from a person between 40 and 85 years old with oral cavity squamous cell carcinoma. The source material was tumor tissue, sampled before nivolumab (anti-PD-1) treatment.

The CDR3 region has the DNA TGTGCTGGAGAAAACATTCAGTACTTC. Translating it yields CAGENIQYF. The rearrangement links TRBV19 to TRBJ2-4; D gene unclear. The CDR3 consists of 9 residues. The germline CDR1 and CDR2 sequences are LNHDA and SQIVND (reference sequence).